The 14 T cell receptor beta chains below come from one sample, sequenced in a study of early T cells in non-severe SARS-CoV-2 infection. TCRdb re-called the 5' RACE reads through MiXCR, storing one row per CDR3 protein. The sample contains 55,000 to 75,000 distinct CDR3 sequences, approximately 10% of which appear only once. Specimen: whole blood. All receptors derive from an adult who was a healthcare worker with PCR-confirmed SARS-CoV-2 infection or an uninfected control (not recorded which).

This clonotype was seen a few times. The chain employs TRBV7-6 and TRBJ1-2; D ambiguous. Looked up from germline, CDR1 is SGHVS and CDR2 is FNYEAQ. This CDR3 has 15 amino acids. The V end lost 1 base, the J end lost 4 bases, and 13 bases lay between the germline ends. The CDR3 reads CASSLVLLKGYGYTF. The CDR3 bases are TGTGCCAGCAGCTTAGTGTTGCTCAAGGGCTATGGCTACACCTTC.

The genes are TRBV10-3 and TRBJ2-7, with D perhaps TRBD1 (6 bases). The germline V gene encodes CDR1 ENHRY and CDR2 SYGVKD. The V gene lost 6 bases and the J gene lost 3 bases, with 18 bases spanning the gap. The CDR3 has 15 residues. The CDR3 sequence: CAISGGSDRNYEQYF. The CDR3 bases are TGTGCCATCAGCGGTGGGAGTGACAGGAACTACGAGCAGTACTTC.

This clonotype was found a few times. The gene calls are TRBV12-3 or TRBV12-4 and TRBJ2-3; TRBD2 is a possible D gene (7 bases). V was shortened by 7 bases and J by 1 base, with 15 bases between the two germline ends. The length of the CDR3 is 15 residues. CDR3 loop: CASTPGGARTDTQYF. Written as DNA, the CDR3 is TGTGCCAGCACCCCTGGGGGGGCGCGCACAGATACGCAGTATTTT.

This clonotype was counted many times. The chain carries TRBV7-8 and TRBJ2-5; D remains unclear. From germline, CDR1 is SGHVS and CDR2 FQNEAQ. V was cut by 2 bases and J by 1 base, with 8 bases left in between. The CDR3 totals 14 residues. The CDR3 sequence is CASSLRASQETQYF. CDR3 DNA sequence: TGTGCCAGCAGCTTACGGGCTTCCCAAGAGACCCAGTACTTC.

J is TRBJ2-2 and V is TRBV20-1; 7 bases are a match to TRBD2. Germline V lookup: CDR1 DFQATT, CDR2 SNEGSKA (reference sequence). The CDR3 sequence is 15 residues long. V dropped 4 bases and J dropped 5; count of bases not matched to a gene: 10. As DNA, the CDR3 is TGCAGTGCTAAAATTGGGGGAGCGGGGACCGGGGAGCTGTTTTTT. Translation gives CSAKIGGAGTGELFF.

V usage is TRBV30 and J usage is TRBJ2-1; 8 nucleotides align to TRBD2. J gave up 8 bases and V 3 bases, and 9 bases lay outside the gene matches. The CDR3 covers 14 residues. Germline assignment: CDR1 GTSNPN and CDR2 SVGIG (reference sequence). Here the CDR3 reads CAWSPGGVLYEQFF. In DNA form, the CDR3 reads TGTGCCTGGAGCCCCGGGGGGGTACTGTATGAGCAGTTCTTC.

This chain connects TRBV18 to TRBJ2-3; TRBD1 or TRBD2 may be the D gene (6 bases each). V gave up 6 bases and J gave up 5 bases, with 21 bases separating them. Per the germline V gene, CDR1 is KGHSH and CDR2 is LQKENI. This CDR3 spans 16 amino acids. CDR3 protein: CASSPGGRGAKDTQYF. The CDR3 DNA sequence: TGTGCCAGCTCCCCTGGGGGGCGTGGAGCTAAAGATACGCAGTATTTT.

In its sample, this clonotype was seen a few times. This chain joins TRBV20-1 and TRBJ1-2; 7 nucleotides line up with TRBD1. The germline V gene encodes CDR1 DFQATT and CDR2 SNEGSKA (reference sequence). This CDR3 spans 12 amino acids. V dropped 2 bases and J dropped 3; count of bases not matched to a gene: 0. The CDR3 DNA sequence: TGCAGTGCTAGACAGGGGGACTATGGCTACACCTTC. Its translation is CSARQGDYGYTF.

This clonotype has just a few counts. V and J are TRBV12-3 or TRBV12-4 and TRBJ2-1, with 10 bases aligning to TRBD1. The CDR3 sequence is 15 residues long. V dropped 6 bases and J dropped 1; count of bases not matched to a gene: 3. The CDR3 reads CASRPGQGSYNEQFF. In DNA, the CDR3 is TGTGCCAGCAGGCCGGGACAGGGGTCCTACAATGAGCAGTTCTTC.

This rearrangement joins TRBV20-1 to TRBJ1-2; D might be TRBD1 (5 bases). CDR1 and CDR2 (germline): DFQATT, SNEGSKA (reference sequence). V was clipped by 5 bases and J by 4 bases, with 17 bases between them. The CDR3 extends over 14 amino acids. Here the CDR3 reads CSAYARGLGYGYTF. The DNA of the CDR3 is TGCAGTGCTTATGCGAGGGGCCTGGGCTATGGCTACACCTTC.

This chain uses TRBV7-3 with TRBJ2-3; TRBD2 might be the D (5 bases). Germline lookup yields CDR1 SGHTA and CDR2 FQGTGA. The CDR3 loop spans 14 amino acids. Between the trimmed V and J ends, which lost 4 bases and 4 bases, there was a span of 12 bases. The CDR3 region has the DNA TGTGCCAGCAGCTCTGAGGGCGGGCCAGATACGCAGTATTTT. It translates to CASSSEGGPDTQYF.

Many counts were recorded for this clonotype. This chain connects TRBV7-9 to TRBJ2-1, with a possible D match to TRBD2 (6 bases). Trimming left V 6 bases short and J 4 bases short, with 16 bases between. CDR3 length equals 15 residues. Per germline, CDR1 SEHNR and CDR2 FQNEAQ (reference sequence). In nucleotides, the CDR3 is TGTGCCAGCAGAAACAAGCGGGTAGATTACAATGAGCAGTTCTTC. It encodes CASRNKRVDYNEQFF.

In this sample, this clonotype turned up many times. The chain combines TRBV4-1 with TRBJ2-1; TRBD2 aligns across 7 bases. Looked up from germline, CDR1 is MGHRA and CDR2 is YSYEKL. V lost 1 base, J lost 7 bases, and 10 bases stayed unmatched. The CDR3 is 16 amino acids. CDR3 residues: CASSQVGGGLGNEQFF. The CDR3 region has the DNA TGCGCCAGCAGCCAAGTTGGGGGAGGGCTGGGGAATGAGCAGTTCTTC.

This clonotype occurred a few times. The genes are TRBV7-8 and TRBJ2-5; D perhaps matches TRBD2 (5 bases). V was pared by 7 bases and J by 3 bases, with 21 bases between. CDR1 and CDR2 from the germline V gene are SGHVS and FQNEAQ. The CDR3 loop spans 16 amino acids. CDR3 nucleotide sequence: TGTGCCAGCACCCATGAATCAGGTTGGCGGGAAGAGACCCAGTACTTC. Encoded protein: CASTHESGWREETQYF. Together with reference TRBV7-8 and TRBJ2-5, the CDR3 gives the full variable domain: GAGVSQSPRYKVAKRGQDVALRCDPISGHVSLFWYQQALGQGPEFLTYFQNEAQLDKSGLPSDRFFAERPEGSVSTLKIQRTQQEDSAVYLCASTHESGWREETQYFGPGTRLLVL.